This TCR beta chain was recorded in a study of metastatic and nonmetastatic thyroid tumors. Using MiXCR, TCRdb re-called clones from the PCR reads. The sample holds over 7,500 clones, about 10% seen once. Before thyroid surgery, none of the patients had received any treatment. This clone was recorded at least ten times. Germline-derived CDR1 and CDR2 are SGHDN and FVKESK. J lost 4 bases, V lost 1 base, and 6 bases had no gene match. The CDR3 extends over 15 amino acids. The chain combines TRBV14 with TRBJ2-7; TRBD1 agrees at 8 bases. Sequenced sample: tumor tissue. The TCR sequence derives from a female donor with papillary thyroid cancer or a benign thyroid nodule (not recorded which). Some clones in this sample may be carry-over from other donors' samples. The CDR3 coding sequence is TGTGCCAGCAGCCAAGTCATGGACAGGGTTTACGAGCAGTACTTC. This translates into CASSQVMDRVYEQYF.